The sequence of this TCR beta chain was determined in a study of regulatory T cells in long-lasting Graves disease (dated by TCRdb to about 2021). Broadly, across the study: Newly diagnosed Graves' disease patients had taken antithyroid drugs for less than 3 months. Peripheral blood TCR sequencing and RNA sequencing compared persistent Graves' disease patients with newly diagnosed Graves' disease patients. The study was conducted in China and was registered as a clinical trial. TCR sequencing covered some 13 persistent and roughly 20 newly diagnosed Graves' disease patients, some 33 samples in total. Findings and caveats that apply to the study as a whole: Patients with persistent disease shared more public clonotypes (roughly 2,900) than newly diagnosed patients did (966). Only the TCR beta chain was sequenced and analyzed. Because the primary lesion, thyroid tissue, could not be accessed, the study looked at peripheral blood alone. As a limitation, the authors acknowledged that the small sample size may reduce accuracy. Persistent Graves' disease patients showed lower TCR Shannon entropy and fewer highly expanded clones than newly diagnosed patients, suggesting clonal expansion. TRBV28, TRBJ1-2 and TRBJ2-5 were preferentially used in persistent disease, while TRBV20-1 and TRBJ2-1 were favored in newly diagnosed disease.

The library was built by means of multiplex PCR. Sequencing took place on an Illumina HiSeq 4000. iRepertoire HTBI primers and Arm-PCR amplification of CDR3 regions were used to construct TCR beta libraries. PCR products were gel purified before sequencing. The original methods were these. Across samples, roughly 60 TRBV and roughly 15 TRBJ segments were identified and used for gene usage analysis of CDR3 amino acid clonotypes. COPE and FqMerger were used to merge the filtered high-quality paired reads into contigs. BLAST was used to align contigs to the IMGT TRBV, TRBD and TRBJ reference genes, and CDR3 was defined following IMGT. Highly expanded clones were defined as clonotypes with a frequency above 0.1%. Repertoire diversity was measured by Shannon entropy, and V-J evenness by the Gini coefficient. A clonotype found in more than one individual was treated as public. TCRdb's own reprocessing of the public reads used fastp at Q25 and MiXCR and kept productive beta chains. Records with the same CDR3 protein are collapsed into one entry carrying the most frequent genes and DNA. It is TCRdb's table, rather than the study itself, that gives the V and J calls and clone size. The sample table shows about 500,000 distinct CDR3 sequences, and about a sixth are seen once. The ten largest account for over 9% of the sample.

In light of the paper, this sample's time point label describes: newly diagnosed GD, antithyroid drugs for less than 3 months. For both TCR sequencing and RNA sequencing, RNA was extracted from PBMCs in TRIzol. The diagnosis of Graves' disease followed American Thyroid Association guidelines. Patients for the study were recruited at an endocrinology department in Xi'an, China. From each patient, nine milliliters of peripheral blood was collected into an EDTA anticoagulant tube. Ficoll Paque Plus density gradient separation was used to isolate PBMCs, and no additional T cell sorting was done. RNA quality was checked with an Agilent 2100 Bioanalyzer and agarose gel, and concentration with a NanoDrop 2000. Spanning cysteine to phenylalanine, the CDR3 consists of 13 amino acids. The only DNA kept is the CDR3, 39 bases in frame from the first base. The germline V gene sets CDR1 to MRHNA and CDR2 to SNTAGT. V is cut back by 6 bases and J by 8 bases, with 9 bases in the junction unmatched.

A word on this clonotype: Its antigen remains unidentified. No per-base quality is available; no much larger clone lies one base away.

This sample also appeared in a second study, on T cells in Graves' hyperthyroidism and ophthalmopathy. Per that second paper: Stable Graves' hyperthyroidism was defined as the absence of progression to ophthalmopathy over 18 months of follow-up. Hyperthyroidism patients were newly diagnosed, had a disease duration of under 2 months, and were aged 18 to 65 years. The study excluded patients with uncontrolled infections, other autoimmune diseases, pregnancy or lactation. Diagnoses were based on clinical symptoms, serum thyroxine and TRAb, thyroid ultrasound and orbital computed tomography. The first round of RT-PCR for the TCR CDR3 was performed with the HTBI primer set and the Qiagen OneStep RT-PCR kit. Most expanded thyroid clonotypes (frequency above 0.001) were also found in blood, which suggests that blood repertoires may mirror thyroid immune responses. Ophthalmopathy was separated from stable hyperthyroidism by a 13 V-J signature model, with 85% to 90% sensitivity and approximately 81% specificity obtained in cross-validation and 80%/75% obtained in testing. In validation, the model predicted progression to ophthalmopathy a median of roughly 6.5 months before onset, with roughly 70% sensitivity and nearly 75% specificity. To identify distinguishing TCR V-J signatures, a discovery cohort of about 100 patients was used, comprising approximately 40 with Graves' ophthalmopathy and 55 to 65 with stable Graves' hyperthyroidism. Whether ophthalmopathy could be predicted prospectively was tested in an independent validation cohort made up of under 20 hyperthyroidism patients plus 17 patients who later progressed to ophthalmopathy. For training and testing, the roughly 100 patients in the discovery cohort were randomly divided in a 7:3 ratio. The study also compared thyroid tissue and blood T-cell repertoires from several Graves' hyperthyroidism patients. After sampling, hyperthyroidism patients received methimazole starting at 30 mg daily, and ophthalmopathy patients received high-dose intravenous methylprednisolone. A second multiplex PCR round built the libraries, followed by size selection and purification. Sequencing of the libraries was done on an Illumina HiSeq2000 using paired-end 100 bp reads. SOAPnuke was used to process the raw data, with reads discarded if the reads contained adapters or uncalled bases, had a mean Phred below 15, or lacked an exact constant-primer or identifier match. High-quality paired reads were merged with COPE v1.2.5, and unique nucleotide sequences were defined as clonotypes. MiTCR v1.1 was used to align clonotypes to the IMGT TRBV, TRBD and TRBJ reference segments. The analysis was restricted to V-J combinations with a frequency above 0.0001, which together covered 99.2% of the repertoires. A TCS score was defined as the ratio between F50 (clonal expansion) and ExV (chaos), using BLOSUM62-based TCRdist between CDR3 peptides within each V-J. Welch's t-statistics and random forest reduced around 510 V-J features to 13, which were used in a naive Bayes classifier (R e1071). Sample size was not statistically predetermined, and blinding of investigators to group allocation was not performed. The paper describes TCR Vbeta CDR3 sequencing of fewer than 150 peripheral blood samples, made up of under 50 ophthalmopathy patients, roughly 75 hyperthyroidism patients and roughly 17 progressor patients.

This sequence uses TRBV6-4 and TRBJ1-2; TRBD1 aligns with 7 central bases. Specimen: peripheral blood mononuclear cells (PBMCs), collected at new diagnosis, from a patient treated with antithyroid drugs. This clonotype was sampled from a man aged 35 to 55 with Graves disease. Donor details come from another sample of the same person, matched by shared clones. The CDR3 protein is CASSSNRGEGYTF. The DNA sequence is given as TGTGCCAGCAGCTCAAACAGGGGTGAAGGCTACACCTTC.